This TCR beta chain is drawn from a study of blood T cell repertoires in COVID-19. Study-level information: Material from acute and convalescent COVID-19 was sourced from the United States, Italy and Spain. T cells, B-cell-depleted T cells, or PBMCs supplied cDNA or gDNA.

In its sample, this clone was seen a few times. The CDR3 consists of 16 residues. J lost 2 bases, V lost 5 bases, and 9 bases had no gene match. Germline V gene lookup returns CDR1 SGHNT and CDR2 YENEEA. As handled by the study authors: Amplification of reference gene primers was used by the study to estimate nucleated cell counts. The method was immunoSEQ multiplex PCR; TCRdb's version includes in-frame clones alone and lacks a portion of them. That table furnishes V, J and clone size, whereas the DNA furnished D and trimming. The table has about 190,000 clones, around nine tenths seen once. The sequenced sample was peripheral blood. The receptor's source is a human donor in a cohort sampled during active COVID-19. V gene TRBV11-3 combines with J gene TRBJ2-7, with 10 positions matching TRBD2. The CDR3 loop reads CASSIYGTSETYEQYF. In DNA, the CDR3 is TGTGCCAGCAGCATTTACGGGACTAGCGAAACCTACGAGCAGTACTTC.